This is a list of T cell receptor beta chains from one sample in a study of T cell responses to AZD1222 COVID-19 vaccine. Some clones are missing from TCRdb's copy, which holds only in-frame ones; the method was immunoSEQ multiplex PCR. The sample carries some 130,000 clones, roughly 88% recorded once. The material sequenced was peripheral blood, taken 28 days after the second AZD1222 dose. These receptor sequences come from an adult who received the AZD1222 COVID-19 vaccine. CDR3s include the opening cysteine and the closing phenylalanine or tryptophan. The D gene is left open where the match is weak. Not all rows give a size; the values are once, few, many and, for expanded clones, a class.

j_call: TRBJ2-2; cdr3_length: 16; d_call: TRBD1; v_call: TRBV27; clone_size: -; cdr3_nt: TGTGCCAGCAGTCAGTTAGCCGGACAGGGGACCGGGGAGCTGTTTTTT; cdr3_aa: CASSQLAGQGTGELFF
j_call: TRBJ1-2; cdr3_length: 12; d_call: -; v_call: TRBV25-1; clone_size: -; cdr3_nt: TGTGCCAGCAGTTGGCAGAACTATGGCTACACCTTC; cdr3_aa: CASSWQNYGYTF
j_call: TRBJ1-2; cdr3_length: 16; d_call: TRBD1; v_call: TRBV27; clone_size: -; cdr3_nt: TGTGCCAGCAGAAAACTACAGGGGGCCCAGAACTATGGCTACACCTTC; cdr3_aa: CASRKLQGAQNYGYTF
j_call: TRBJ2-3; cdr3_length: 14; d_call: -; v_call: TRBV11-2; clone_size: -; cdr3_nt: TGTGCCAGCAGCTTAGCCACAGAGGGAGATACGCAGTATTTT; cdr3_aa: CASSLATEGDTQYF
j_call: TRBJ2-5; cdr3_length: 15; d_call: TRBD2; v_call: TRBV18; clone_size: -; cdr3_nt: TGTGCCAGCTCATTACTAGCGGGAGTAGGAGAGACCCAGTACTTC; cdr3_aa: CASSLLAGVGETQYF
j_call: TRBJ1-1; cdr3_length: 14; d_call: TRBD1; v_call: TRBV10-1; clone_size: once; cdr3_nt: TGCGCCAGCAGTCACCGGGACAGGGGCGCTGAAGCTTTCTTT; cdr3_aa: CASSHRDRGAEAFF
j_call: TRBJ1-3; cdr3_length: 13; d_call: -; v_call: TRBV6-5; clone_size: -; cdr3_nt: TGTGCCAGCAGTTCAGGCGGTGGAAACACCATATATTTT; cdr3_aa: CASSSGGGNTIYF
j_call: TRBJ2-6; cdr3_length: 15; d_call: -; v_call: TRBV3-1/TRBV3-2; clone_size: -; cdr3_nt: TGTGCCAGCAGCCCACGGACAGCTGGGGCCAACGTCCTGACTTTC; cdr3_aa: CASSPRTAGANVLTF
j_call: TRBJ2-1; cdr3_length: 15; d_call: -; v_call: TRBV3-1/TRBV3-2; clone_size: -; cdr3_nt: TGTGCCAGCAGCCCCCACCGGACGGGGGCTGGTGAGCAGTTCTTC; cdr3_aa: CASSPHRTGAGEQFF
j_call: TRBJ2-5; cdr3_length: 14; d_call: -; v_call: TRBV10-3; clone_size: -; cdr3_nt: TGTGCCATCAAAGGGAGTTCGGGCCAAGAGACCCAGTACTTC; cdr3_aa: CAIKGSSGQETQYF
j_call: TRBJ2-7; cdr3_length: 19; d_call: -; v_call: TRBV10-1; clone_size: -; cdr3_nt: TGCGCCAGCAGTGAGTCTATCCCGCCCAAGGGCACAAAAACCTACGAGCAGTACTTC; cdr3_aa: CASSESIPPKGTKTYEQYF
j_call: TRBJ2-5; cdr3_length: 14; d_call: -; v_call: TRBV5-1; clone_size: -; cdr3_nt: TGCGCCTCCTCCCCGGAGAGGCGGTTCCAGGTCCAGTACTTC; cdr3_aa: CASSPERRFQVQYF
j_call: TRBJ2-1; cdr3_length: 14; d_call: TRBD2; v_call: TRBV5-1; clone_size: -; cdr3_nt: TGCGCCAGCAGCTTGGGACTAGCGGTTAATGAGCAGTTCTTC; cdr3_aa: CASSLGLAVNEQFF
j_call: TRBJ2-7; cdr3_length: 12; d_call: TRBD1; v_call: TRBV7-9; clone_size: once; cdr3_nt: TGTGCCAGCAGCAGGACAGGATACGAGCAGTACTTC; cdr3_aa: CASSRTGYEQYF
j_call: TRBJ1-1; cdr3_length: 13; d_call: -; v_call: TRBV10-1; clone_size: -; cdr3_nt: TGCGCCAGCAGTGAGAATCGGAACACTGAAGCTTTCTTT; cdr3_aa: CASSENRNTEAFF
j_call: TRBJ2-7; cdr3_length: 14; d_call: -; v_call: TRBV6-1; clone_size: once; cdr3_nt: TGTGCCAGCAGTGAAATTGACAACTCCTACGAGCAGTACTTC; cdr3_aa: CASSEIDNSYEQYF
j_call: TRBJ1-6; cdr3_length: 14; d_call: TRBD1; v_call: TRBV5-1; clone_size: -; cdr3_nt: TGCGCCAGCAGCCAAGGACAGGGGAATTCACCCCTCCACTTT; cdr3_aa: CASSQGQGNSPLHF
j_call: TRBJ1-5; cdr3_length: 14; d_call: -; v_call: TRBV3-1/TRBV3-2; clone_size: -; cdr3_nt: TGTGCCAGCAGCCGAGCGGGAGACGACCAGCCCCAGCATTTT; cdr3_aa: CASSRAGDDQPQHF
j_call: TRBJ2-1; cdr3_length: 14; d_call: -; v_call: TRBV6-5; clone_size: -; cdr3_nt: TGTGCCAGCAGTAGGTCTATTGTCGTCAATGAGCAGTTCTTC; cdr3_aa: CASSRSIVVNEQFF
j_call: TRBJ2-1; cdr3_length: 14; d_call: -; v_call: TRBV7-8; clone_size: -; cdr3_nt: TGTGCCAGCAGCTTAGGTATAGCGGTCAATGAGCAGTTCTTC; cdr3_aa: CASSLGIAVNEQFF
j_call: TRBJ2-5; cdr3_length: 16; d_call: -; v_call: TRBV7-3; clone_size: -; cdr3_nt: TGTGCCAGCAGCTTAGGATCTAGGTCAGGCCAAGAGACCCAGTACTTC; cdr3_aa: CASSLGSRSGQETQYF
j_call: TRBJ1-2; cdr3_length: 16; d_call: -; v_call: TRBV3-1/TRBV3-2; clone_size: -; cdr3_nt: TGTGCCAGCAGCCCAAGAGGAGGGGAGTCGGTCTATGGCTACACCTTC; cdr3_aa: CASSPRGGESVYGYTF
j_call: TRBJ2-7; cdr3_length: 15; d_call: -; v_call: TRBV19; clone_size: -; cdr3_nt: TGTGCCAGTAGTATATTCCCCGTGGGGACCGAGAAGCAGTACTTC; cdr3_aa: CASSIFPVGTEKQYF
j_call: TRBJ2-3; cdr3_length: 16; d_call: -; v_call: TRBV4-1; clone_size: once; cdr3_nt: TGCGCCAGCAGCCAAGGGACTTCAACTAGCACAGATACGCAGTATTTT; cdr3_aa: CASSQGTSTSTDTQYF
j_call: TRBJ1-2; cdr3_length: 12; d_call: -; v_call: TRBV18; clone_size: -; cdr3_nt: TGTGCCAGCTCCTCGGGAGACTATGGCTACACCTTC; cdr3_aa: CASSSGDYGYTF
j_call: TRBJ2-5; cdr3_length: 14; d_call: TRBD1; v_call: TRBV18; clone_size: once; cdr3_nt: TGTGCCAGCTCACCACAGGGGGCTTGGGAGACCCAGTACTTC; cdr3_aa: CASSPQGAWETQYF
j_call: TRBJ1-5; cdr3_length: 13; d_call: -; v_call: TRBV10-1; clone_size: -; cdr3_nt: TGCGCCAGCAGTGCGGGGTTGAATCAGCCCCAGCATTTT; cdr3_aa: CASSAGLNQPQHF
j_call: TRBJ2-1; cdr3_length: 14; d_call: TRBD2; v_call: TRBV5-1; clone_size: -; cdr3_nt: TGCGCCAGCAGTGGGGCTAGCGGATACAATGAGCAGTTCTTC; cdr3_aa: CASSGASGYNEQFF
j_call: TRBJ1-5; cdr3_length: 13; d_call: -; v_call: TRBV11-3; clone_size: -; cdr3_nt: TGTGCCAGCAGCACCTCAGGGGATCAGCCCCAGCATTTT; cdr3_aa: CASSTSGDQPQHF
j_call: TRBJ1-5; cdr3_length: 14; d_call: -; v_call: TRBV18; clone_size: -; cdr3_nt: TGTGCCAGCTCACAGACCAAGCAGGATCAGCCCCAGCATTTT; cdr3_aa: CASSQTKQDQPQHF
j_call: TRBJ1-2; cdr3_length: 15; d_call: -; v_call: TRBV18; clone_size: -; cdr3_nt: TGTGCCAGCTCACCACAAGGGTCCCCTAACTATGGCTACACCTTC; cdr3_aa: CASSPQGSPNYGYTF
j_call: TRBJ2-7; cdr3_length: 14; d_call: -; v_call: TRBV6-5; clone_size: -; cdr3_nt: TGTGCCAGCAGTTACTCGAGGCTAGATCAGGAGCAGTACTTC; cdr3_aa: CASSYSRLDQEQYF
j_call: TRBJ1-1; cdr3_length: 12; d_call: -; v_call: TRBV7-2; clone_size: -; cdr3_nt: TGTGCCAGCACCCGGGTCGGGACTGAAGCTTTCTTT; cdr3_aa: CASTRVGTEAFF
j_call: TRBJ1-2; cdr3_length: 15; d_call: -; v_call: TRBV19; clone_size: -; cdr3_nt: TGTGCCAGTAGTATAGATATTGGCAGGGACTATGGCTACACCTTC; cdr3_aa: CASSIDIGRDYGYTF
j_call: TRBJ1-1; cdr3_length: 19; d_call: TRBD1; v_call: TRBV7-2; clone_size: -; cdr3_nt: TGTGCCAGCAGTTTTAGGCCCGGGACAGGGGTCGGGGGAAACTTTGAAGCTTTCTTT; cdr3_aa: CASSFRPGTGVGGNFEAFF
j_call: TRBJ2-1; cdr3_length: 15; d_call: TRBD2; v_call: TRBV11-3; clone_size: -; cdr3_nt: TGTGCCAGCAGCTTAGAAGCGGGAAGTCACAATGAGCAGTTCTTC; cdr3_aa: CASSLEAGSHNEQFF
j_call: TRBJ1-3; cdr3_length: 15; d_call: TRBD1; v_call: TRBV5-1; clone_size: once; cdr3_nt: TGCGCCAGCAGCCAGTCCGGGACAGGTGCGAACACCATATATTTT; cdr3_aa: CASSQSGTGANTIYF
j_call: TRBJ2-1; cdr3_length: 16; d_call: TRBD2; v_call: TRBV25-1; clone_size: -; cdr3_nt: TGTGCCAGCAGTGAACGGTTAGCGGGGGGGTTCCATGAGCAGTTCTTC; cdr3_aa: CASSERLAGGFHEQFF
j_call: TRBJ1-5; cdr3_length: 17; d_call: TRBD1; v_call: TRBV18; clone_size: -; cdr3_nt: TGTGCCAGCTCACGATCCCGGGACAGGGGTGACAATCAGCCCCAGCATTTT; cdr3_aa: CASSRSRDRGDNQPQHF
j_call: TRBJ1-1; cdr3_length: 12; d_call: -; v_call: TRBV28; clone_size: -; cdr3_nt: TGTGCCAGCAGTCAACAACTGACTGAAGCTTTCTTT; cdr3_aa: CASSQQLTEAFF
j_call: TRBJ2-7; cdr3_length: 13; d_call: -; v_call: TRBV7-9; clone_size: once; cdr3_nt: TGTGCCAGCAGCTTTGGCGCGGACTACGGGCAGTACTTC; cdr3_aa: CASSFGADYGQYF
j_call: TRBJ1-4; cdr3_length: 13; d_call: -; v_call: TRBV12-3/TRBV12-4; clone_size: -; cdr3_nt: TGTGCCAGCAGTCGCAGGGCAGGTGAAAAACTGTTTTTT; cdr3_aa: CASSRRAGEKLFF
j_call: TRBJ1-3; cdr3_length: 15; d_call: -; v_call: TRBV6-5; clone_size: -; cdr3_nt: TGTGCCAGCAGCTCACGGACCCCCTCTGGAAACACCATATATTTT; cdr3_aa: CASSSRTPSGNTIYF
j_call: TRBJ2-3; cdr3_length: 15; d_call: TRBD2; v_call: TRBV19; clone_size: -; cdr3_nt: TGTGCCAGTAGTAACGACGGGAGGGCCGGAGATACGCAGTATTTT; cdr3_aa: CASSNDGRAGDTQYF
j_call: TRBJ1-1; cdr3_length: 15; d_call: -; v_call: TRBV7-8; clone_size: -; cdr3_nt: TGTGCCAGCAGCTTATTTCGGGATCCCCCCGCTGAAGCTTTCTTT; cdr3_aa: CASSLFRDPPAEAFF
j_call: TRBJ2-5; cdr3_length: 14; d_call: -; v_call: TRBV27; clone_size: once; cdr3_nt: TGTGCCAGCAGTTTCCTAGGGCCCCAAGAGACCCAGTACTTC; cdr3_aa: CASSFLGPQETQYF
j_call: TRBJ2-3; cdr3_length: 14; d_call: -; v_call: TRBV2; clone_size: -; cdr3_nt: TGTGCCAGCAATTACGAGACTAGCACAGATACGCAGTATTTT; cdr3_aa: CASNYETSTDTQYF